This T cell receptor (beta chain) was identified in a study of T cell changes during pregnancy in multiple sclerosis. Looked up from germline, CDR1 is GTSNPN and CDR2 is SVGIG (reference sequence). This CDR3 spans 15 amino acids. V was clipped by 6 bases and J by 5 bases; unmatched bases: 14. TCRdb's copy holds only in-frame clones and misses some; the assay was immunoSEQ multiplex PCR. This table holds about 64,000 clones, about 92% found once. The rearrangement links TRBV30 to TRBJ2-7, with 9 bases that match TRBD1. The material was peripheral blood, obtained in the third trimester of pregnancy. The receptor's source is a female donor in good health, enrolled as a control in a pregnancy study. The CDR3 DNA reads as TGTGCCTGCACAAGCCGGGACAGGGCGTGGGACGAGCAGTACTTC. This translates into CACTSRDRAWDEQYF.